The present TCR beta chain was sequenced within a study of cytotoxic CD8 clonotypes in ibrutinib-treated CLL. Concerning this clone: Its antigen is still unknown.

Findings and caveats of the study: Ibrutinib response saw clonality rise, and progression saw it return toward baseline.

Trimming took 5 bases from V and 9 from J, leaving 16 bases between them. From germline, CDR1 is MNHEY and CDR2 SVGAGI. This CDR3 is built from 13 residues. The targeted sequencing depth was 1 in 200,000 to 1 in 1 million T cells. Repertoires were generated with immunoSEQ multiplex PCR, while TCRdb's copy carries only in-frame clones and drops some. The sample yields approximately 150,000 clones, approximately 84% seen once. The receptor's source is a human donor with chronic lymphocytic leukemia. The sample consisted of PBMCs, taken after 24 months of ibrutinib treatment. J is TRBJ1-2 and V is TRBV6-5, with TRBD1 as a possible D gene (5 bases). CDR3 sequence reads: CASSDAGTASYTF. The CDR3, as DNA: TGTGCCAGCAGTGACGCCGGGACGGCCAGCTACACCTTC.